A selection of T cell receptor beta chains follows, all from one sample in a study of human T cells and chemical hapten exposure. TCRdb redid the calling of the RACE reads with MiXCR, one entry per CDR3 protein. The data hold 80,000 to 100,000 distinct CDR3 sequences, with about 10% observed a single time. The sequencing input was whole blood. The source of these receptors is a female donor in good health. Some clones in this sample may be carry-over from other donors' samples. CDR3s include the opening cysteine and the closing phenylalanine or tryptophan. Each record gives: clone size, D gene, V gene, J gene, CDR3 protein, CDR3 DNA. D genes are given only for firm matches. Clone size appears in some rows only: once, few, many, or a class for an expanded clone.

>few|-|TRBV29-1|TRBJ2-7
CSVEGRRGPYEQYF
TGCAGCGTTGAAGGCCGCAGGGGACCCTACGAGCAGTACTTC
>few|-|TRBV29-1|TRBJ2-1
CSVRYNEQFF
TGCAGCGTCCGCTACAATGAGCAGTTCTTC
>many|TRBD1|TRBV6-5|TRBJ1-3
CASSSTGFAGNTIYF
TGTGCCAGCAGTTCGACAGGGTTCGCTGGAAACACCATATATTTT
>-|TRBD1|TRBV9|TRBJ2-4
CASSPGTGKPIQYF
TGTGCCAGCAGCCCAGGGACAGGGAAGCCCATTCAGTACTTC
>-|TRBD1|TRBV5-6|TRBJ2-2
CASSQTGEDGELFF
TGTGCCAGCAGCCAGACAGGGGAGGACGGGGAGCTGTTTTTT
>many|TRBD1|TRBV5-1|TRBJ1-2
CASSYGTGADGYTF
TGCGCCAGCAGCTACGGGACAGGGGCTGATGGCTACACCTTC
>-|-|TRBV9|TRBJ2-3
CASSEDRAVDTQYF
TGTGCCAGCAGCGAGGACAGAGCTGTAGATACGCAGTATTTT
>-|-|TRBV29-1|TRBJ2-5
CSVDSQGAQYF
TGCAGCGTGGACAGCCAGGGAGCCCAGTACTTC
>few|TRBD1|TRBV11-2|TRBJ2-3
CASSSDRGSPDTQYF
TGTGCCAGCAGCTCCGACAGGGGAAGCCCAGATACGCAGTATTTT
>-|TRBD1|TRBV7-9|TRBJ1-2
CASSPPDRARGYTF
TGTGCCAGCAGCCCGCCCGACAGGGCTCGAGGCTACACCTTC
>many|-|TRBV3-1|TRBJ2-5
CASSQRGGGGETQYF
TGTGCCAGCAGCCAGCGAGGCGGGGGCGGAGAGACCCAGTACTTC
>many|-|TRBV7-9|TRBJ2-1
CASSLETSYNEQFF
TGTGCCAGCAGCTTGGAGACTAGTTACAATGAGCAGTTCTTC
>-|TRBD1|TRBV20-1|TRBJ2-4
CSATPGTDFVSKNIQYF
TGCAGTGCTACACCCGGGACAGACTTCGTGTCCAAAAACATTCAGTACTTC
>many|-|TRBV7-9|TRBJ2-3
CASSLLTDTQYF
TGTGCCAGCAGCTTATTAACAGATACGCAGTATTTT
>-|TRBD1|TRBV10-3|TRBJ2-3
CAISPSGTGGTGYPRTDTQYF
TGTGCCATCAGTCCTTCAGGAACGGGCGGGACAGGGTACCCCCGCACAGATACGCAGTATTTT
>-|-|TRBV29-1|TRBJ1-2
CSVEDSRTDYGYTF
TGCAGCGTTGAAGATTCGCGGACGGACTATGGCTACACCTTC
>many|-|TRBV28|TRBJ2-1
CASRGYNEQFF
TGTGCCAGCAGGGGATACAATGAGCAGTTCTTC
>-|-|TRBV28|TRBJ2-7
CASSFEVGEQYF
TGTGCCAGCAGTTTTGAGGTCGGGGAGCAGTACTTC
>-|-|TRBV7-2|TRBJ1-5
CASSLAPRTFSNQPQHF
TGTGCCAGCAGCTTAGCACCCAGGACCTTTAGCAATCAGCCCCAGCATTTT
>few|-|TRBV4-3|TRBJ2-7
CASSQDKQRAYEQYF
TGCGCCAGCAGCCAAGATAAGCAGCGGGCCTACGAGCAGTACTTC
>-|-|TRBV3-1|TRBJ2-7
CASSQGGPYEQYF
TGTGCCAGCAGCCAAGGAGGACCCTACGAGCAGTACTTC
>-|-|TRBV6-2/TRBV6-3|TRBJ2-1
CASSSNRVGEQFF
TGTGCCAGCAGTTCAAACAGGGTAGGGGAGCAGTTCTTC
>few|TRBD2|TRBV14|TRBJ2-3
CASSQLVSSGYDDTQYF
TGTGCCAGCAGCCAACTCGTTTCTAGCGGGTATGATGATACGCAGTATTTT
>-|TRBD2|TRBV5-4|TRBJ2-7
CASSLSLRGNQNEQYF
TGTGCCAGCAGCTTGTCTCTGCGGGGGAATCAAAACGAGCAGTACTTC
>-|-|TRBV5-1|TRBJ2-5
CASSSLDGQETQYF
TGCGCCAGCAGCAGCTTGGACGGCCAAGAGACCCAGTACTTC
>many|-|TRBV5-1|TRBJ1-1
CASSLVVDTEAFF
TGCGCCAGCAGCTTGGTCGTAGACACTGAAGCTTTCTTT
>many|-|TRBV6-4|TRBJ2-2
CASSDVGTGELFF
TGTGCCAGCAGTGACGTGGGGACCGGGGAGCTGTTTTTT